This record concerns one T cell receptor (beta chain) sequence. What it binds is not known. These data are taken from a study of T cell repertoires in cytomegalovirus infection. Germline CDR1 reads MNHEY; CDR2 reads SMNVEV (reference sequence). Germline trimming cut 5 bases from V and 4 bases from J; bases unmatched to any gene: 7. This CDR3 contains 14 residues. TCRdb used MiXCR to reprocess the reads, holding one entry per CDR3 protein. This table holds some 900,000 distinct CDR3 sequences, over 25% found once. General observations from the study: Based on cumulative public TCR beta family frequency, carriers of CMV plus the relevant HLA were identified.

The sequence came from a human donor in good health (CMV status not recorded). Some clones in this sample may be carry-over from other donors' samples. V and J are TRBV27 and TRBJ2-5; 7 nucleotides align to TRBD1. This sample comprised cultured CD8+ T cells from PBMCs, obtained from culture after CMV antigen stimulation. The CDR3 protein is CASSTGTARETQYF. CDR3 nucleotides: TGTGCCAGCAGTACCGGGACAGCCCGAGAGACCCAGTACTTC.